Each of the 21 T cell receptor beta chains below was sequenced from the same sample in a study of breast tumors, draining lymph nodes, adjacent tissues. TCRdb redid the calling of the multiplex PCR reads with MiXCR, one entry per CDR3 protein. Of about 230,000 distinct CDR3 sequences in the sample, approximately 31% were seen once. The lymph nodes were axillary draining lymph nodes from breast cancer patients. Source material: axillary lymph node tissue. These TCRs come from a female donor with breast cancer. Some clones in this sample may be carry-over from other donors' samples.

The chain has TRBV5-1 and TRBJ2-5; weak D call: TRBD1 (6 bases). Looked up from germline, CDR1 is SGHRS and CDR2 is YFSETQ. The CDR3 contains 14 residues. Trimming took off 4 bases at V and 8 bases at J, with 18 bases between the two ends. The CDR3: CASSAVSRGDTQYF. In DNA, the CDR3 is TGCGCCAGCAGCGCCGTAAGCAGGGGAGACACCCAGTACTTC.

In this sample, this clonotype turned up many times. This chain uses TRBV19 with TRBJ2-1, with D possibly matching TRBD2 (6 bases). Germline V gene lookup returns CDR1 LNHDA and CDR2 SQIVND (reference sequence). V lost 7 bases to trimming and J lost 0 bases, with 22 bases between them. This CDR3 is built from 18 residues. This CDR3 reads CASKTGLTLGGSYNEQFF. CDR3 DNA sequence: TGTGCCAGTAAGACGGGACTCACCCTTGGAGGCTCCTACAATGAGCAGTTCTTC.

This clonotype was detected once. This sequence joins TRBV24-1 and TRBJ2-3; D possibly uses TRBD1 or TRBD2 (6 bases each). There are 15 residues in the CDR3. V lost 9 bases and J lost 2, with 17 bases in between. From germline, CDR1 is KGHDR and CDR2 SFDVKD. CDR3 nucleotide sequence: TGTGCCACCGAGTATAGCGGACAGAACACAGATACGCAGTATTTT. Translating it yields CATEYSGQNTDTQYF.

This clonotype was detected many times. V usage is TRBV29-1 and J usage is TRBJ2-1, with D tentatively TRBD2 (5 bases). Germline CDR1 is SQVTM and CDR2 is ANQGSEA. The CDR3 covers 13 residues. With 0 bases removed from V and 9 bases from J, the gap between germline ends came to 12 bases. DNA for the CDR3: TGCAGCGTTGAAGATGACAAGCGGAGTGAGCAGTTCTTC. This translates into CSVEDDKRSEQFF.

There are a few counts of this clonotype. Given the absence of the conserved phenylalanine or tryptophan at the CDR3 end, a read error is likely. The gene calls are TRBV30 and TRBJ2-5; 7 bases fit TRBD2. The CDR3 is 11 residues long. Germline V gene sequence: CDR1 GTSNPN, CDR2 SVGIG (reference sequence). After removal of 8 bases from V and 5 bases from J, the junction contained 5 bases not matched to a gene. The CDR3 region has the DNA TGTGCCGCGGGAGTTCCGGAGACCCAGTACCTC. It yields the protein CAAGVPETQYL.

This clonotype was counted at least ten times. The V call is TRBV6-2 or TRBV6-3, the J call TRBJ2-3; 11 bases line up with TRBD2. Germline-derived CDR1 and CDR2 are MNHEY and SVGEGT. The CDR3 sequence is 18 residues long. The trim removed 8 bases at V and 3 bases at J, leaving 16 bases unmatched. The CDR3, as DNA: TGTGCCAGCGACAAAGGGGGGGCGACTAGCGGGAAAACAGATACGCAGTATTTT. Translated: CASDKGGATSGKTDTQYF.

This clonotype has at least ten counts. The chain has TRBV11-1 and TRBJ2-1, with 9 bases identical to TRBD1. Germline CDR1 and CDR2: SGHAT and FQDESV (reference sequence). The CDR3 runs to 19 residues. V was clipped by 1 base and J by 4 bases; unmatched bases: 14. The CDR3: CASSLVGRVGQGIYNEQFF. CDR3 sequence (DNA): TGTGCCAGCAGCTTAGTGGGGCGGGTAGGACAGGGGATTTACAATGAGCAGTTCTTC.

The chain recombines TRBV5-6 with TRBJ2-7; D gene ambiguous. Trimming shortened V by 0 bases and J by 6 bases, and 7 bases separated the two germline ends. The CDR3 runs 12 residues. The germline V gene encodes CDR1 SGHDT and CDR2 YYEEEE. The CDR3 loop is CASSLGLSEQYF. The DNA for the CDR3 is TGTGCCAGCAGCTTGGGGCTCTCCGAGCAGTACTTC.

This clonotype was found many times. J is TRBJ2-7 and V is TRBV5-1; 7 bases align to TRBD1. There are 12 residues in the CDR3. Germline values: CDR1 SGHRS, CDR2 YFSETQ. With V trimmed by 4 bases and J by 9 bases, 7 bases remained unmatched. The CDR3 DNA is TGCGCCAGCAGCAGGGGACAGCCACCGCAGTACTTC. Translating it yields CASSRGQPPQYF.

The rearrangement links TRBV30 to TRBJ1-4; D is perhaps TRBD1 (5 bases). Trimming left V 1 base short and J 3 bases short, with 12 bases between. CDR3 length: 15 residues. Germline V gene data show CDR1 as GTSNPN and CDR2 as SVGIG (reference sequence). CDR3 protein: CAWSGTRGANEKLFF. CDR3 nucleotides: TGTGCCTGGAGTGGGACGAGGGGCGCTAATGAAAAACTGTTTTTT.

The J gene is TRBJ2-3, the V gene TRBV6-2 or TRBV6-3, with 10 bases matching TRBD2. Germline V gene lookup returns CDR1 MNHEY and CDR2 SVGEGT. V was clipped by 6 bases and J by 4 bases; unmatched bases: 22. The CDR3 length is 20 residues. The CDR3 DNA reads as TGTGCCAGCAGCCCCCCGCACGTGGGGACTAGCGCGATAGGGGCAGATACGCAGTATTTT. Its translation: CASSPPHVGTSAIGADTQYF.

As to this clonotype: It may be a read error: a sequence one base away is much more abundant. J is TRBJ2-2 and V is TRBV7-2, with D perhaps TRBD2 (6 bases). The CDR3 spans 16 residues. Looked up from germline, CDR1 is SGHTA and CDR2 is FQGNSA. This CDR3 reads CASSQGYGGNPGELFF. For the CDR3, the DNA is TGTGCCAGCAGCCAAGGCTATGGGGGGAACCCCGGGGAGCTGTTTTTT.

The CDR3 is CSARDPLFGGSPFHEQFF. The CDR3 coding sequence is TGCAGTGCTAGAGATCCTCTATTTGGGGGGAGTCCCTTTCATGAGCAGTTCTTC. The chain links TRBV20-1 to TRBJ2-1, with D possibly being TRBD2 (6 bases). V dropped 0 bases and J dropped 8 bases, with 26 bases sitting between them. The CDR3 contains 18 residues. CDR1 is DFQATT, CDR2 SNEGSKA, per germline (reference sequence).

This clonotype occurred a few times. The chain joins TRBV4-1 to TRBJ2-7; weak D call: TRBD1 (6 bases). The CDR3 runs 13 residues. The V gene's germline CDR1 is MGHRA and CDR2 YSYEKL. Trimming took off 6 bases at V and 2 bases at J, with 11 bases between the two ends. CDR3 nucleotide sequence: TGCGCCAGCAGGCCGACAGGCCCCTACGAGCAGTACTTC. It codes for CASRPTGPYEQYF.

Concerning this clonotype itself: A much bigger clone sits one base away, suggesting this may be a read error. The chain links TRBV12-3 or TRBV12-4 to TRBJ2-3, with D possibly TRBD2 on 5 matching bases. Trimming stripped 3 bases from V and 4 bases from J, with 20 bases between. The CDR3 spans 17 residues. The CDR3: CASSFARLRGRPDTQYF. The CDR3 nucleotides read TGTGCCAGCAGTTTCGCGCGCCTCAGAGGGCGGCCAGATACGCAGTATTTT.

The V gene is TRBV6-1, the J gene TRBJ2-1; 11 bases agree with TRBD2. Looked up from germline, CDR1 is MNHNS and CDR2 is SASEGT. V trimming: 7 bases; J trimming: 8 bases; junction bases outside the gene matches: 13. This CDR3 spans 16 amino acids. For the CDR3, the DNA is TGTGCCAGCAATCCGGGTAGCGGGGGGGCAGGGGATGAGCAGTTCTTC. This sequence encodes CASNPGSGGAGDEQFF.

The chain recombines TRBV6-1 with TRBJ2-1; D may be TRBD2 (5 bases). The CDR3 has 17 residues. The V gene's germline CDR1 is MNHNS and CDR2 SASEGT. V was clipped by 1 base and J by 9 bases, with 22 bases between them. The CDR3 region has the DNA TGTGCCAGCAGTGAAGTTGGGTATGGGTGGCGGGTCGTTGAGCAGTTCTTC. This sequence encodes CASSEVGYGWRVVEQFF.

Remarks on this clonotype: Possible read error: a much larger clone is one base away. The chain recombines TRBV5-4 with TRBJ2-5, with a weak D call TRBD2 (6 bases). This CDR3 comprises 17 residues. The V gene's germline CDR1 is SGHNT and CDR2 YYREEE (reference sequence). V was clipped by 3 bases and J by 5 bases, with 23 bases between them. The CDR3 DNA reads TGTGCCAGCAGCTACCCCAGGGCGGGGCGTTTAGGGGAGACCCAGTACTTC. It encodes CASSYPRAGRLGETQYF.

This clonotype was counted many times. V and J are TRBV25-1 and TRBJ1-2; D ambiguous. The CDR3 has 14 amino acids. Germline V gives CDR1 MGHDK, CDR2 SYGVNS. Trimming removed 3 bases at V and 8 bases at J, with 16 bases between. The CDR3: CASSDPRYLSGYTF. The CDR3 nucleotides are TGTGCCAGCAGTGACCCCCGATACCTATCCGGCTACACCTTC.

Ten or more counts support this clonotype. CDR3 region: CASSSDGQGELFF. CDR3 coding DNA: TGCGCCAGCAGCTCAGATGGACAGGGGGAGCTGTTTTTT. The chain has TRBV5-1 and TRBJ2-2; perhaps TRBD1 as D (6 bases). The CDR3 loop spans 13 amino acids. Germline CDR1 and CDR2: SGHRS and YFSETQ. V gave up 3 bases and J gave up 8 bases, with 11 bases separating them.

This clonotype has just a few counts. A much larger clone lies a single base off, so this may be a read error. The rearrangement links TRBV13 to TRBJ2-1; the match to TRBD2 covers 8 bases. The length of the CDR3 is 18 residues. Unmatched junction bases numbered 17, after V lost 2 bases and J lost 8 bases. Per the germline V gene, CDR1 is PRHDT and CDR2 is FYEKMQ (reference sequence). CDR3 in amino acids: CASSLRRGGSTVDDEQFF. In DNA, the CDR3 is TGTGCCAGCAGCTTACGTCGCGGGGGGTCAACGGTGGATGATGAGCAGTTCTTC.